This TCR beta chain is drawn from a study of CD8+CD57+ T cells in acquired aplastic anemia. This clonotype was counted once. Genomic DNA, the template, was used for profiling of the TCR beta VDJ and CDR3. TCRdb processed the reads anew with MiXCR; each CDR3 protein has one entry. The sample carries 250,000 to 350,000 distinct CDR3 sequences, roughly half recorded once. The germline V gene has CDR1 SNHLY and CDR2 FYNNEI. The length of the CDR3 is 12 residues. V was shortened by 5 bases and J by 0 bases, with 5 bases between the two germline ends. The sequence was obtained from a human donor with severe aplastic anemia or a healthy control (not recorded which). Sequences were obtained from sorted CD4+, CD8+, or CD8+CD57+ T cells (not recorded which) from PBMCs. The chain recombines TRBV2 with TRBJ2-7, with D uncertain. This chain's CDR3 is CASSRFSYEQYF. In DNA, the CDR3 is TGTGCCAGCAGTCGCTTCTCCTACGAGCAGTACTTC.